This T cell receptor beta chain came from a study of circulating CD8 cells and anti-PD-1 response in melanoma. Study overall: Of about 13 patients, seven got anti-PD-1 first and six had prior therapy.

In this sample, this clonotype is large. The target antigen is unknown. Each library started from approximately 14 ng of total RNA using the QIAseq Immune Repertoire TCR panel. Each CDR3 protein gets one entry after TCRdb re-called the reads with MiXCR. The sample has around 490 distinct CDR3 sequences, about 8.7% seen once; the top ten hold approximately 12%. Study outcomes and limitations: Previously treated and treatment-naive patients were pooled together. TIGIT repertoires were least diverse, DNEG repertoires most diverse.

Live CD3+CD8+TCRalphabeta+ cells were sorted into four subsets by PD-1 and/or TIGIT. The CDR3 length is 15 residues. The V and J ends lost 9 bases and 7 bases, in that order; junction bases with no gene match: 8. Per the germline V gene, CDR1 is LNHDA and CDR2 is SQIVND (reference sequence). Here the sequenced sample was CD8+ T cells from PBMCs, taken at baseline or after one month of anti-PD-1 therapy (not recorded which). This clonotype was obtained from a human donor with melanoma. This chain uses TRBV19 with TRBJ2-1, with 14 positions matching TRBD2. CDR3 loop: CASATSGGVFNEQFF. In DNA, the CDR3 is TGTGCCAGCGCGACTAGCGGGGGGGTGTTTAATGAGCAGTTCTTC. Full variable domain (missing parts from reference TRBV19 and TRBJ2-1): DGGITQSPKYLFRKEGQNVTLSCEQNLNHDAMYWYRQDPGQGLRLIYYSQIVNDFQKGDIAEGYSVSREKKESFPLTVTSAQKNPTAFYLCASATSGGVFNEQFFGPGTRLTVL.